These 28 T cell receptor beta chains originate from one sample sequenced in a study of blood T cells in healthy people across ages. A second PCR, run for roughly 7 to 12 cycles, used a sample-barcoded 5' primer plus a J-beta primer mix. TCRdb re-called the 5' RACE reads through MiXCR, storing one row per CDR3 protein. The top ten hold approximately 22% of the sample, which has around 2 million distinct CDR3 sequences, about two fifths seen once. Specimen: blood. The receptors derive from a human donor in good health.

This chain joins TRBV11-3 and TRBJ2-7; D not certain. This CDR3 has 15 residues. The V and J ends lost 0 bases and 0 bases respectively, with 9 bases between them. Germline lookup yields CDR1 SGHNT and CDR2 YENEEA. CDR3 DNA sequence: TGTGCCAGCAGCTTAGATGCGTCCAGCTCCTACGAGCAGTACTTC. Translated: CASSLDASSSYEQYF.

This clonotype occurred many times. The chain is built from TRBV20-1 and TRBJ2-7, with TRBD1 identical over 8 bases. The CDR3 is 12 residues long. Germline V gene lookup returns CDR1 DFQATT and CDR2 SNEGSKA (reference sequence). After removal of 7 bases from V and 5 bases from J, the junction contained 7 bases not matched to a gene. CDR3 sequence: CSGGQDRDEQYF. DNA of the CDR3: TGCAGTGGGGGACAGGATAGAGACGAGCAGTACTTC.

This chain links TRBV5-1 with TRBJ2-5; the match to TRBD1 covers 8 bases. Unmatched junction bases numbered 19, after V lost 4 bases and J lost 11 bases. The CDR3 totals 16 residues. Germline-derived CDR1 and CDR2 are SGHRS and YFSETQ. In nucleotides, the CDR3 is TGCGCCAGCAGCCCGGACCAGACAGGGGTATTGTACGGGCAGTACTTC. Amino acids: CASSPDQTGVLYGQYF.

Points on this clonotype: A read error may produce the germline difference seen at one junction end. The chain uses TRBV12-3 or TRBV12-4 and TRBJ1-4; a weak D match, TRBD1 (6 bases). The CDR3 sequence is 13 residues long. The CDR3: CASNLFRGEKLFF. The DNA for the CDR3 is TGTGCCAGCAATTTATTCAGGGGTGAAAAACTGTTTTTT.

The J gene is TRBJ2-5, the V gene TRBV20-1; perhaps TRBD1 as D (6 bases). Germline values: CDR1 DFQATT, CDR2 SNEGSKA (reference sequence). CDR3 length equals 14 residues. V lost 4 bases to trimming and J lost 2 bases, with 14 bases between them. The CDR3 is CSATKTGPQETQYF. In DNA, the CDR3 is TGCAGTGCTACAAAGACAGGACCACAAGAGACCCAGTACTTC.

This clonotype showed up just a few times. V is TRBV6-5 and J is TRBJ1-2; D ambiguous. The V end was cut by 2 bases, the J end by 0 bases, with 10 bases between. The CDR3 spans 15 residues. CDR1 MNHEY and CDR2 SVGAGI come from the germline V gene. This CDR3 is CASSYRGNANYGYTF. The CDR3 DNA sequence: TGTGCCAGCAGTTACAGAGGGAACGCTAACTATGGCTACACCTTC.

This clonotype was detected a few times. The chain couples TRBV20-1 to TRBJ2-1; 12 bases are shared with TRBD2. The V gene's germline CDR1 is DFQATT and CDR2 SNEGSKA (reference sequence). V dropped 6 bases and J dropped 8; count of bases not matched to a gene: 8. The CDR3 contains 14 residues. The CDR3 DNA is TGCAGTGCAATTTCTAGCGGGGGGGTTGATGAGCAGTTCTTC. Its translation is CSAISSGGVDEQFF.

The chain couples TRBV12-3 or TRBV12-4 to TRBJ2-1, with D perhaps matching TRBD2 (6 bases). This CDR3 spans 14 amino acids. Trimming stripped 8 bases from V and 7 bases from J, with 18 bases between. CDR3 sequence: CASYQTGGLNEQFF. The CDR3 region has the DNA TGTGCCAGCTACCAGACCGGGGGTCTAAATGAGCAGTTCTTC.

This clonotype was counted between two and nine times. A read error may account for a junction end that differs from germline. The rearrangement joins TRBV12-3 or TRBV12-4 to TRBJ1-2; 8 nucleotides align to TRBD1. This CDR3 region has 16 residues. CDR3: CAGSPTGTGPVYGYTF. As DNA, the CDR3 is TGTGCCGGCAGCCCTACGGGGACAGGCCCTGTCTATGGCTACACCTTC.

This clonotype was detected only a few times. The J gene is TRBJ2-7, the V gene TRBV7-2, with D unclear. The CDR3 has 15 amino acids. Trimming cost V 1 base and J 2 bases, with 12 bases left between them. Germline-derived CDR1 and CDR2 are SGHTA and FQGNSA. The CDR3 DNA reads as TGTGCCAGCAGCTTAGTTGGTCAATCCACCTACGAGCAGTACTTC. This sequence encodes CASSLVGQSTYEQYF.

The chain joins TRBV6-1 to TRBJ2-7, with D uncertain. Germline V gene lookup returns CDR1 MNHNS and CDR2 SASEGT. CDR3 length equals 12 residues. The V end was cut by 5 bases, the J end by 2 bases, with 7 bases between. The CDR3 region is CASSHQPYEQYF. CDR3 in DNA: TGTGCCAGCAGTCACCAACCCTACGAGCAGTACTTC.

This clonotype was counted only a few times. The rearrangement joins TRBV29-1 to TRBJ2-1; 11 nucleotides match TRBD2. The CDR3 loop spans 16 amino acids. Germline assignment: CDR1 SQVTM and CDR2 ANQGSEA. V was pared by 6 bases and J by 0 bases, with 7 bases of the junction left unmatched. The CDR3 bases are TGCAGCGTCTCGACTAGCGGGGCGAGCTCCTACAATGAGCAGTTCTTC. Amino acid sequence: CSVSTSGASSYNEQFF.

The chain joins TRBV27 to TRBJ2-5; 11 nucleotides match TRBD2. The V and J ends lost 5 bases and 11 bases, in that order; junction bases with no gene match: 10. CDR3 size: 14 residues. Per germline, CDR1 MNHEY and CDR2 SMNVEV (reference sequence). The CDR3 nucleotides read TGTGCCAGCAGTGTACTAGCGGGGGCCTTTGGGCAGTACTTC. Amino acids: CASSVLAGAFGQYF.

The chain links TRBV5-1 to TRBJ1-2; 7 bases match TRBD1. The CDR3 runs to 14 residues. Germline-derived CDR1 and CDR2 are SGHRS and YFSETQ. The junction had 7 bases not matched to a gene; V was cut back by 3 bases and J by 5 bases. CDR3 region: CASSYGDSGYGYTF. CDR3 nucleotides: TGCGCCAGCAGCTATGGGGACAGCGGTTATGGCTACACCTTC.

This chain joins TRBV12-3 or TRBV12-4 and TRBJ2-7, with D possibly TRBD2 on 6 matching bases. This CDR3 region has 15 residues. Between the trimmed V and J ends, which lost 2 bases and 7 bases, there was a span of 18 bases. CDR3: CASSLFGGRASEQYF. CDR3 in DNA: TGTGCCAGCAGTTTATTCGGGGGTAGAGCGAGTGAGCAGTACTTC.

The chain joins TRBV5-1 to TRBJ1-3; 9 bases are a match to TRBD1. The trim removed 4 bases at V and 0 bases at J, leaving 8 bases unmatched. Germline-derived CDR1 and CDR2 are SGHRS and YFSETQ. This CDR3 spans 17 amino acids. CDR3 coding DNA: TGCGCCAGCAGCCAGCTGGGACAGGGAGGCTCTGGAAACACCATATATTTT. Amino acid sequence: CASSQLGQGGSGNTIYF.

This clonotype was seen a handful of times. The chain recombines TRBV29-1 with TRBJ2-7; 8 nucleotides align to TRBD1. Germline-derived CDR1 and CDR2 are SQVTM and ANQGSEA. The CDR3 is 13 amino acids. Germline trimming cut 5 bases from V and 3 bases from J; bases unmatched to any gene: 6. The chain's CDR3 is CSVRETGGYEQYF. DNA for the CDR3: TGCAGCGTTCGCGAAACAGGGGGCTACGAGCAGTACTTC.

The chain recombines TRBV12-3 or TRBV12-4 with TRBJ2-1, with D maybe TRBD2 (5 bases). CDR3 length equals 14 residues. V was shortened by 3 bases and J by 7 bases, with 13 bases between the two germline ends. This chain's CDR3 is CASSFGVITNEQFF. The CDR3 region has the DNA TGTGCCAGCAGTTTCGGGGTAATTACGAATGAGCAGTTCTTC.

In its sample, this clonotype was seen a few times. This chain links TRBV5-1 with TRBJ2-3; D not resolved. The CDR3 extends over 15 amino acids. The V end lost 4 bases, the J end lost 0 bases, and 12 bases lay between the germline ends. Germline V lookup: CDR1 SGHRS, CDR2 YFSETQ. The CDR3 DNA sequence: TGCGCCAGCAGCGGGCGTAGGCTGAGCACAGATACGCAGTATTTT. Amino acids: CASSGRRLSTDTQYF.

This chain links TRBV7-9 with TRBJ2-7; D ambiguous. The CDR3 runs 13 residues. V lost 8 bases, J lost 0 bases, and 11 bases lay in between. Germline CDR1 and CDR2: SEHNR and FQNEAQ (reference sequence). CDR3 loop: CASDKESSYEQYF. CDR3 in DNA: TGTGCCAGCGATAAGGAGAGCTCCTACGAGCAGTACTTC.

V usage is TRBV10-2 and J usage is TRBJ2-7; TRBD1 matches at 9 bases. The V gene's germline CDR1 is WSHSY and CDR2 SAAADI. The CDR3 has 18 residues. V shed 3 bases, J shed 2 bases, and the junction held 14 bases outside the gene matches. CDR3 sequence reads: CASSEIPRTGGLAYEQYF. The DNA of the CDR3 is TGCGCCAGCAGTGAAATCCCCAGAACAGGGGGCCTAGCCTACGAGCAGTACTTC.

J is TRBJ2-5 and V is TRBV7-2, with 14 positions matching TRBD2. The trim removed 4 bases at V and 7 bases at J, leaving 5 bases unmatched. CDR1 is SGHTA, CDR2 FQGNSA, per germline. The CDR3 totals 15 residues. The CDR3 nucleotides are TGTGCCAGCAGCTGGGGACTAGCGGGGGCCGGGACCCAGTACTTC. Translating it yields CASSWGLAGAGTQYF.

The V call is TRBV5-6, the J call TRBJ2-1, with D perhaps given as TRBD1 or TRBD2 (6 bases each). Trimming cost V 2 bases and J 6 bases, with 9 bases left between them. Per the germline V gene, CDR1 is SGHDT and CDR2 is YYEEEE. The CDR3 length is 13 residues. CDR3 residues: CASSFGGPNEQFF. CDR3 nucleotide sequence: TGTGCCAGCAGCTTCGGGGGCCCCAATGAGCAGTTCTTC. The variable domain in full, with the rest retrieved from reference TRBV5-6 and TRBJ2-1, is DAGVTQSPTHLIKTRGQQVTLRCSPKSGHDTVSWYQQALGQGPQFIFQYYEEEERQRGNFPDRFSGHQFPNYSSELNVNALLLGDSALYLCASSFGGPNEQFFGPGTRLTVL.

This clonotype was seen at least ten times. The chain couples TRBV6-1 to TRBJ2-3; the D gene is possibly TRBD2 (6 bases). V lost 3 bases and J 3 bases, leaving 7 bases between the germline ends. The CDR3 extends over 13 amino acids. Germline CDR1 MNHNS, CDR2 SASEGT. The CDR3 spells CASSDAGTDTQYF. In nucleotides, the CDR3 is TGTGCCAGCAGTGATGCGGGGACAGATACGCAGTATTTT.

This clonotype was observed many times. The V gene is TRBV6-5, the J gene TRBJ2-1; 7 nucleotides match TRBD1. Germline CDR1 is MNHEY and CDR2 is SVGAGI. The CDR3 totals 15 residues. J gave up 9 bases and V 4 bases, and 12 bases lay outside the gene matches. CDR3 region: CASSFGTAFGGEQFF. DNA of the CDR3: TGTGCCAGCAGTTTTGGGACAGCCTTTGGGGGTGAGCAGTTCTTC.

The chain uses TRBV12-3 or TRBV12-4 and TRBJ2-1, with TRBD2 matching 10 bases. The CDR3 has 15 amino acids. V lost 7 bases and J lost 4; bases outside the gene matches: 7. The CDR3 bases are TGTGCCAGCAACCAAGCGGGGGGGCCATACAATGAGCAGTTCTTC. Protein product: CASNQAGGPYNEQFF.

This clonotype was seen more than once but under ten times. This sequence joins TRBV29-1 and TRBJ2-3; D not certain. CDR1 SQVTM and CDR2 ANQGSEA come from the germline V gene. The CDR3 totals 17 residues. V was trimmed by 6 bases and J by 3 bases, leaving 25 bases between them. The CDR3 sequence is CSVRRAARPLLTDTQYF. The CDR3 coding sequence is TGCAGCGTAAGGAGAGCAGCCCGTCCTCTGCTTACAGATACGCAGTATTTT.

The J gene is TRBJ2-3, the V gene TRBV29-1; D is possibly TRBD1 or TRBD2 (5 bases each). CDR3 size: 12 residues. CDR1 SQVTM and CDR2 ANQGSEA come from the germline V gene. Between the trimmed V and J ends, which lost 6 bases and 2 bases, there was a span of 9 bases. Written as DNA, the CDR3 is TGCAGCGTCGGGACCTTCACAGATACGCAGTATTTT. Its protein product is CSVGTFTDTQYF.